This T cell receptor (beta chain) is from a study of OX40 agonist ivuxolimab in advanced cancers. For the study at large: Ivuxolimab, an antibody acting as an agonist of OX40 (CD134), was used to treat patients.

The protocol was immunoSEQ multiplex PCR, while the TCRdb copy is restricted to in-frame clones and leaves out a portion. The data contain about 60,000 clones, roughly 89% of them singletons. The CDR3 totals 15 residues. Germline CDR1 LGHNA, CDR2 YSLEER. Trimming took 1 base from V and 6 from J; bases not matched to a gene: 6. This sequence joins TRBV4-3 and TRBJ1-2, with TRBD1 matching over 9 bases. The source is an adult with an advanced solid tumor such as melanoma, head and neck, liver or kidney cancer. The specimen comprised CD4+ or CD8+ T cells sorted from blood, sampled in a trial of the OX40 agonist ivuxolimab. The CDR3 protein is CASSQVGQGTDGYTF. The CDR3 bases are TGCGCCAGCAGCCAAGTGGGACAGGGCACCGATGGCTACACCTTC.